These T cell receptor beta chains were read from a single sample in a study of OX40 agonist ivuxolimab in advanced cancers. The data were produced by immunoSEQ multiplex PCR, yet TCRdb's version contains in-frame clones alone and is incomplete. The sample has roughly 46,000 clones, approximately 82% seen once; the top ten hold roughly 2.6%. The sequencing used CD4+ or CD8+ T cells sorted from blood, collected in a trial of the OX40 agonist ivuxolimab. These receptors were collected from an adult with an advanced solid tumor such as melanoma, head and neck, liver or kidney cancer. Both conserved end residues are part of each CDR3. The order of the fields is V gene, J gene, CDR3 protein.

V: TRBV19; J: TRBJ2-7; CDR3: CASSSLGRTYEQYF
V: TRBV7-2; J: TRBJ2-3; CDR3: CASSLPGTDTQYF
V: TRBV7-8; J: TRBJ1-1; CDR3: CASSLVQQEAFF
V: TRBV27; J: TRBJ2-7; CDR3: CASSLRLGQGYEQYF
V: TRBV7-6; J: TRBJ2-7; CDR3: CASSLDLSYEQYF
V: TRBV7-9; J: TRBJ2-7; CDR3: CASSLAGGGQDEQYF
V: TRBV7-9; J: TRBJ2-7; CDR3: CASSFAGGNSYEQYF
V: TRBV27; J: TRBJ1-6; CDR3: CASSLYLGDSPLHF
V: TRBV28; J: TRBJ2-7; CDR3: CASSTTGGNYEQYF
V: TRBV2; J: TRBJ2-7; CDR3: CASSESGLGFEQYF
V: TRBV11-2; J: TRBJ1-1; CDR3: CASSLETGGHAGAFF
V: TRBV7-2; J: TRBJ2-7; CDR3: CASSFLTGRGTYEQYF
V: TRBV19; J: TRBJ1-2; CDR3: CASSIQGFSGYTF
V: TRBV7-8; J: TRBJ2-7; CDR3: CASSSRTGSSYEQYF
V: TRBV10-3; J: TRBJ2-5; CDR3: CAISVTSGSGQETQYF
V: TRBV7-2; J: TRBJ2-1; CDR3: CASSLVGVNEQFF
V: TRBV27; J: TRBJ2-3; CDR3: CASSSLAGGARNTQYF
V: TRBV27; J: TRBJ2-7; CDR3: CASSFVQSYEQYF
V: TRBV6-1; J: TRBJ1-1; CDR3: CASSEARRAGMVAFF
V: TRBV9; J: TRBJ2-1; CDR3: CASSVGLAGSYNEQFF
V: TRBV11-2; J: TRBJ1-2; CDR3: CASSPHLGYTF
V: TRBV18; J: TRBJ2-3; CDR3: CASLGLLSTDTQYF
V: TRBV9; J: TRBJ1-6; CDR3: CASSPRADRVNSPLHF
V: TRBV28; J: TRBJ2-1; CDR3: CASSSLQSGKGNEQFF
V: TRBV16; J: TRBJ1-4; CDR3: CASSNLGPEKLFF
V: TRBV11-2; J: TRBJ1-5; CDR3: CASSLRDSENQPQHF
V: TRBV7-2; J: TRBJ2-3; CDR3: CASSLSEHTQYF
V: TRBV6-1; J: TRBJ2-3; CDR3: CASSGGREGNTQYF
V: TRBV4-1; J: TRBJ2-6; CDR3: CASSQGEMTGGSGANVLTF
V: TRBV7-2; J: TRBJ1-2; CDR3: CASSGRSSSNYGYTF
V: TRBV27; J: TRBJ2-1; CDR3: CASSFEEPYNEQFF
V: TRBV5-5; J: TRBJ1-2; CDR3: CASSLVGGSYGYTF
V: TRBV7-2; J: TRBJ2-3; CDR3: CASSHTDTQYF
V: TRBV18; J: TRBJ2-2; CDR3: CASSPPSNTGELFF
V: TRBV11-2; J: TRBJ2-1; CDR3: CASSRPGTGGWNEQFF
V: TRBV5-1; J: TRBJ2-1; CDR3: CASSLGRPRGGNEQFF
V: TRBV13; J: TRBJ2-1; CDR3: CASSLDSGTSGGTSSYNEQFF
V: TRBV27; J: TRBJ1-2; CDR3: CASSRTANYGYTF
V: TRBV7-8; J: TRBJ1-1; CDR3: CASSILRLQGEAFF
V: TRBV19; J: TRBJ2-7; CDR3: CASSIVSGGTYEQYF
V: TRBV4-3; J: TRBJ2-1; CDR3: CASSQEPSGGVNEQFF
V: TRBV11-2; J: TRBJ1-2; CDR3: CASSFSQGKDGYTF
V: TRBV11-2; J: TRBJ2-7; CDR3: CASRQLSGVGNYEQYF
V: TRBV7-3; J: TRBJ2-7; CDR3: CASSPTGISYEQYF
V: TRBV5-4; J: TRBJ2-5; CDR3: CASRNQETQYF
V: TRBV5-8; J: TRBJ2-7; CDR3: CASSLAEELASIYEQYF
V: TRBV7-3; J: TRBJ1-1; CDR3: CASSLEGGWGYTEAFF
V: TRBV4-1; J: -; CDR3: CASSQGQGSYEQYF
V: TRBV5-1; J: TRBJ2-7; CDR3: CASSKTGVEEQYF
V: TRBV7-8; J: TRBJ2-1; CDR3: CASSRVVAGDNEQFF
V: TRBV12-5; J: TRBJ1-5; CDR3: CASGFSVLSTQGDQPQHF